The next 24 T cell receptor beta chains were all read from a single sample in a study of regulatory T cells in long-lasting Graves disease. The time point: newly diagnosed GD, antithyroid drugs for less than 3 months. Extracted RNA from PBMCs served as the source of the TCR library. Library construction for TCR beta used iRepertoire HTBI primers and Arm-PCR of CDR3 regions. One entry per CDR3 protein results from TCRdb running MiXCR on the multiplex PCR reads. The data hold about 220,000 distinct CDR3 sequences, with roughly 19% observed a single time. The same sample was also used in a study of T cells in Graves' hyperthyroidism and ophthalmopathy.

The sample here was peripheral blood mononuclear cells (PBMCs), taken at new diagnosis, from a patient treated with antithyroid drugs. All receptors derive from a woman aged 25 to 39 with Graves disease.

Ten or more counts support this clonotype. The gene calls are TRBV28 and TRBJ2-3, with TRBD2 matching 11 bases. The trim removed 3 bases at V and 0 bases at J, leaving 2 bases unmatched. Germline V CDR1 and CDR2: MDHEN, SYDVKM. The CDR3 is 16 amino acids. This CDR3 reads CASSLGLAESTDTQYF. CDR3 coding DNA: TGTGCCAGCAGTTTGGGACTAGCGGAAAGCACAGATACGCAGTATTTT.

This clonotype was observed many times. The rearrangement joins TRBV3-1 to TRBJ2-1; 11 positions agree with TRBD2. Germline V gives CDR1 LGHDT, CDR2 YNNKEL (reference sequence). This CDR3 comprises 15 residues. Trimming at V came to 5 bases and at J to 6 bases, leaving 6 bases not matched to a gene. CDR3 DNA sequence: TGTGCCAGCAGCGTTACTAGCGGGAGCGGCAATGAGCAGTTCTTC. The encoded protein is CASSVTSGSGNEQFF.

To note about this clonotype: One end of the junction does not line up with germline, which may come from a read error. The chain uses TRBV7-7 and TRBJ2-3, with 13 bases that match TRBD2. Germline V gene sequence: CDR1 SSHAT, CDR2 FNYEAQ (reference sequence). This CDR3 is 15 amino acids long. DNA for the CDR3: TGTGCTAGCAGTCCCGGGACTAGCGGGGCAGATACGCAGTATTTT. This codes for CASSPGTSGADTQYF.

This clonotype appeared many times. This chain connects TRBV30 to TRBJ2-7; D is possibly TRBD1 (5 bases). CDR3 size: 14 residues. V lost 0 bases and J lost 6, with 15 bases in between. Germline CDR1 reads GTSNPN; CDR2 reads SVGIG (reference sequence). DNA of the CDR3: TGTGCCTGGAGTGTAACAGGCGGTAAGGGCGAGCAGTACTTC. It is translated as CAWSVTGGKGEQYF.

In this sample, this clonotype turned up a few times. A junction end diverges from the germline sequence, so it may reflect a read error. The chain carries TRBV29-1 and TRBJ2-5; D not certain. Per the germline V gene, CDR1 is SQVTM and CDR2 is ANQGSEA. The CDR3 covers 11 residues. In DNA form, the CDR3 reads TGCAGCCAGCAAATTCAAGAGGCCCAGTACTTC. It specifies CSQQIQEAQYF.

This clonotype was recorded at least ten times. The chain uses TRBV28 and TRBJ1-3; D uncertain. Germline lookup yields CDR1 MDHEN and CDR2 SYDVKM. V lost 8 bases to trimming and J lost 0 bases, with 14 bases between them. This CDR3 spans 15 amino acids. The DNA for the CDR3 is TGTGCCAGCTATCCGGATGGATACTCTGGAAACACCATATATTTT. Residues: CASYPDGYSGNTIYF.

This clonotype has at least ten counts. J is TRBJ1-4 and V is TRBV12-3 or TRBV12-4, with a possible D match to TRBD1 (5 bases). Trimming left V 1 base short and J 4 bases short, with 7 bases between. The CDR3 totals 14 residues. The CDR3 reads CASSLEGLNEKLFF. DNA for the CDR3: TGTGCCAGCAGTTTAGAGGGGCTTAATGAAAAACTGTTTTTT.

The sample holds many counts of this clonotype. This chain joins TRBV18 and TRBJ2-7; 7 nucleotides match TRBD1. The V and J ends lost 3 bases and 7 bases, in that order; junction bases with no gene match: 3. CDR3 size: 12 residues. Germline loops: CDR1 KGHSH, CDR2 LQKENI. CDR3: CASSPDRREQYF. CDR3 coding DNA: TGTGCCAGCTCACCGGACAGGCGGGAGCAGTACTTC.

V gene TRBV9 combines with J gene TRBJ1-1, with 7 bases aligning to TRBD1. The J segment lost 5 bases and the V segment lost 2 bases, leaving 9 bases of the junction unmatched. The CDR3 has 15 residues. Germline CDR1 is SGDLS and CDR2 is YYNGEE. Written as DNA, the CDR3 is TGTGCCAGCAGCGTGGGGACAGCAGAGAATACTGAAGCTTTCTTT. It translates to CASSVGTAENTEAFF.

This clonotype was counted between two and nine times. This rearrangement joins TRBV27 to TRBJ2-3, with D possibly being TRBD2 (6 bases). Germline V gives CDR1 MNHEY, CDR2 SMNVEV (reference sequence). The CDR3 runs to 13 residues. V gave up 3 bases and J gave up 6 bases, with 10 bases separating them. CDR3 DNA: TGTGCCAGCAGTTTCGGCGGGGCGGATACGCAGTATTTT. Translation gives CASSFGGADTQYF.

V gene TRBV5-1 combines with J gene TRBJ1-1; 7 bases map to TRBD1. J lost 6 bases, V lost 5 bases, and 4 bases had no gene match. The CDR3 has 12 amino acids. Germline V gives CDR1 SGHRS, CDR2 YFSETQ. The CDR3 nucleotides read TGCGCCAGCAGTTTCGGACAGGCTGAAGCTTTCTTT. Its protein is CASSFGQAEAFF.

This clonotype was seen repeatedly, ten times or more. The gene calls are TRBV3-1 and TRBJ1-4; 9 nucleotides match TRBD1. Germline V gene data show CDR1 as LGHDT and CDR2 as YNNKEL (reference sequence). With V trimmed by 4 bases and J by 8 bases, 5 bases remained unmatched. This CDR3 comprises 14 residues. The CDR3 DNA reads TGTGCCAGCAGCCCGACAGGGGGTTTGGAAAAACTGTTTTTT. Translating it yields CASSPTGGLEKLFF.

This clonotype occurred many times. The V gene is TRBV19, the J gene TRBJ1-1; 8 bases are shared with TRBD1. The CDR3 sequence is 15 residues long. CDR1 and CDR2 (germline): LNHDA, SQIVND (reference sequence). Unmatched junction bases numbered 10, after V lost 5 bases and J lost 5 bases. This chain's CDR3 is CASSAVQGAGTEAFF. The CDR3 nucleotides are TGTGCCAGTAGTGCGGTTCAGGGGGCCGGGACTGAAGCTTTCTTT.

Concerning this clonotype: A much larger clonotype is one base distant, so this may be a read error. The chain joins TRBV20-1 to TRBJ2-7; D unresolved. Between the trimmed V and J ends, which lost 0 bases and 2 bases, there was a span of 5 bases. CDR3 size: 12 residues. Germline V CDR1 and CDR2: DFQATT, SNEGSKA (reference sequence). CDR3 in amino acids: CSARDDTYEQYF. CDR3 nucleotides: TGCAGTGCTAGAGATGACACCTACGAGCAGTACTTC.

In its sample, this clonotype was seen many times. The chain joins TRBV7-6 to TRBJ2-1; 12 bases are shared with TRBD2. CDR3 length: 15 residues. Germline lookup yields CDR1 SGHVS and CDR2 FNYEAQ. V shed 5 bases, J shed 4 bases, and the junction held 3 bases outside the gene matches. As DNA, the CDR3 is TGTGCCAGCAGCCGAGGACTAGCGGGATACAATGAGCAGTTCTTC. This encodes CASSRGLAGYNEQFF.

The rearrangement joins TRBV19 to TRBJ1-5; D gene uncertain. Germline V gene sequence: CDR1 LNHDA, CDR2 SQIVND (reference sequence). The germline V and J ends were trimmed by 3 bases and 6 bases, with 9 bases remaining between them. The CDR3 is made up of 13 amino acids. CDR3 bases: TGTGCCAGTAGTATCCAACGAAGTCAGCCCCAGCATTTT. This encodes CASSIQRSQPQHF.

There are many counts of this clonotype. The chain is built from TRBV28 and TRBJ1-2; no reliable D call. Trimming removed 3 bases from V and 8 bases from J, with 13 bases in between. Germline V gene data show CDR1 as MDHEN and CDR2 as SYDVKM. The CDR3 is made up of 13 amino acids. CDR3 region: CASSLKLYGGYTF. CDR3 nucleotide sequence: TGTGCCAGCAGTTTGAAGCTGTACGGGGGCTACACCTTC.

This clonotype was seen repeatedly, ten times or more. This chain joins TRBV2 and TRBJ1-3; no clear D gene. The CDR3 has 16 amino acids. CDR1 is SNHLY and CDR2 is FYNNEI in the germline V gene. Trimming removed 2 bases at V and 0 bases at J, with 11 bases between. The CDR3 region has the DNA TGTGCCAGCAGTGAACGGGCCTCAGGCTCTGGAAACACCATATATTTT. It encodes CASSERASGSGNTIYF. The full variable domain, rest sourced from reference TRBV2 and TRBJ1-3, is EPEVTQTPSHQVTQMGQEVILRCVPISNHLYFYWYRQILGQKVEFLVSFYNNEISEKSEIFDDQFSVERPDGSNFTLKIRSTKLEDSAMYFCASSERASGSGNTIYFGEGSWLTVV.

In its sample, this clonotype was seen once. The chain employs TRBV10-3 and TRBJ2-2; tentative D call: TRBD1 (6 bases). Germline V gene lookup returns CDR1 ENHRY and CDR2 SYGVKD. The CDR3 sequence is 14 residues long. V gave up 6 bases and J gave up 6 bases, with 14 bases separating them. In nucleotides, the CDR3 is TGTGCCATCAGCCCGACAGGCCGGTCCGGGGAGCTGTTTTTT. Its protein product is CAISPTGRSGELFF.

This clonotype was recorded many times. V and J are TRBV3-1 and TRBJ1-2; 9 bases are a match to TRBD1. The CDR3 is 16 amino acids. Trimming removed 8 bases from V and 0 bases from J; junction bases left unmatched: 10. CDR1 and CDR2 from the germline V gene are LGHDT and YNNKEL (reference sequence). The CDR3 loop reads CASGTLRTGANYGYTF. In DNA, the CDR3 is TGTGCCAGCGGCACTCTAAGGACAGGGGCTAACTATGGCTACACCTTC.

Ten or more counts support this clonotype. The chain has TRBV5-1 and TRBJ2-3; TRBD2 aligns across 7 bases. CDR1 and CDR2 (germline): SGHRS, YFSETQ. The CDR3 sequence is 17 residues long. V lost 0 bases to trimming and J lost 5 bases; unmatched junction nucleotides: 12. As DNA, the CDR3 is TGCGCCAGCAGCTTGGGGTCGGGAGGAAACCTTAGAGATACGCAGTATTTT. Translating it yields CASSLGSGGNLRDTQYF. The complete variable domain, with remaining parts taken from reference TRBV5-1 and TRBJ2-3, reads KAGVTQTPRYLIKTRGQQVTLSCSPISGHRSVSWYQQTPGQGLQFLFEYFSETQRNKGNFPGRFSGRQFSNSRSEMNVSTLELGDSALYLCASSLGSGGNLRDTQYFGPGTRLTVL.

This clonotype was counted many times. The V gene is TRBV9, the J gene TRBJ1-1; D remains ambiguous. V shed 4 bases and J shed 5 bases, with 18 bases lying between them. The CDR3 consists of 15 residues. CDR1 and CDR2 from the germline V gene are SGDLS and YYNGEE. The CDR3 sequence is CASSFKASEGTEAFF. The CDR3 DNA sequence: TGTGCCAGCAGCTTTAAGGCAAGTGAGGGAACTGAAGCTTTCTTT.

This clonotype was recorded at least ten times. The J gene is TRBJ2-3, the V gene TRBV14, with 12 bases aligning to TRBD2. V shed 4 bases, J shed 6 bases, and the junction held 8 bases outside the gene matches. The germline V gene encodes CDR1 SGHDN and CDR2 FVKESK. This CDR3 has 16 amino acids. CDR3 sequence (DNA): TGTGCCAGCAGCCGGAGACTAGCGGGGGCTGCGGATACGCAGTATTTT. Translated: CASSRRLAGAADTQYF.

The rearrangement links TRBV12-3 or TRBV12-4 to TRBJ2-3; 14 bases are a match to TRBD2. This CDR3 region has 19 residues. V lost 7 bases, J lost 4 bases, and 16 bases stayed unmatched. CDR3 loop: CASTTSREGLAGVPDTQYF. In DNA, the CDR3 is TGTGCCAGCACTACCAGCCGAGAGGGACTAGCGGGAGTCCCAGATACGCAGTATTTT.